These 3 T cell receptor beta chains were all obtained from the same sample, sequenced in a study of T cells in Graves' hyperthyroidism and ophthalmopathy (dated by TCRdb to about 2019). Library preparation employed multiplex PCR. TCRdb names Illumina HiSeq 2000 as the instrument used. The TCR beta CDR3 regions were amplified from the RNA transcripts. For the first round of RT-PCR on the TCR CDR3, the HTBI primer set was used together with the Qiagen OneStep RT-PCR kit. Using fastp trimming at Q25 and MiXCR clonotype assembly, TCRdb reanalyzed the public sequencing data and kept in-frame beta chains. Rows matching on CDR3 protein sequence are summarized as one entry with the most common DNA and genes. The sample has about 580,000 distinct CDR3 sequences on record, 14% of them singletons. The top ten hold 5% to 7% of the sample. The sequencing input was blood. The receptors were sampled from a woman aged 30 to 39 with Graves' hyperthyroidism that later progressed to Graves' ophthalmopathy.

The rearrangement joins TRBV28 to TRBJ2-5, with 9 bases matching TRBD1. Trimming removed 6 bases from V and 4 bases from J; junction bases left unmatched: 9. The CDR3 runs 15 residues. From germline, CDR1 is MDHEN and CDR2 SYDVKM. As DNA, the CDR3 is TGTGCCAGCAGGCGGACAGGGGCGAGTGCAGAGACCCAGTACTTC. Residues: CASRRTGASAETQYF.

This clonotype was recorded many times. The chain combines TRBV28 with TRBJ2-1, with 7 bases matching TRBD1. The CDR3 is 14 residues long. The J segment lost 5 bases and the V segment lost 5 bases, leaving 6 bases of the junction unmatched. In germline, CDR1 is MDHEN, CDR2 SYDVKM. The CDR3 is CASSIGTEHNEQFF. The CDR3 bases are TGTGCCAGCAGTATAGGGACAGAACACAATGAGCAGTTCTTC.

The chain joins TRBV9 to TRBJ1-4; 8 positions agree with TRBD1. The V segment lost 3 bases and the J segment 3 bases; nucleotides outside the gene matches: 7. The CDR3 runs 16 residues. Germline CDR1 reads SGDLS; CDR2 reads YYNGEE. CDR3 residues: CASSAAPGQANEKLFF. As DNA, the CDR3 is TGTGCCAGCAGCGCCGCGCCGGGACAGGCTAATGAAAAACTGTTTTTT.